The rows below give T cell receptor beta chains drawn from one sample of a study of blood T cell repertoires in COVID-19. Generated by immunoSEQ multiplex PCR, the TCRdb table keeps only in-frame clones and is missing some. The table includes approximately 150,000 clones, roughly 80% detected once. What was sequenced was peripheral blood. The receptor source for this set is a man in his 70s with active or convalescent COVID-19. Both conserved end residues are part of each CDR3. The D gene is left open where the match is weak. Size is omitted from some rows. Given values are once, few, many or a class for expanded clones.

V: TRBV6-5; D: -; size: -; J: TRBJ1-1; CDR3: CASSYSSDTEAFF; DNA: TGTGCCAGCAGTTACTCTTCGGACACTGAAGCTTTCTTT
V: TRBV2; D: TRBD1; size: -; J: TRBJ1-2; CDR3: CASRLRGTGPRGYGYTF; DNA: TGTGCCAGCAGGCTAAGGGGGACAGGCCCTCGAGGGTATGGCTACACCTTC
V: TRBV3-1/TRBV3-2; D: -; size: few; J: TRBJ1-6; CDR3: CASRPDSPVYNSPLHF; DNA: TGTGCCAGCAGACCCGACAGTCCCGTTTATAATTCACCCCTCCACTTT
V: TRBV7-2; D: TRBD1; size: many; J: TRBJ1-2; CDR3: CASRRPGQGPANYGYTF; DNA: TGTGCCAGCAGAAGGCCGGGACAGGGACCCGCTAACTATGGCTACACCTTC
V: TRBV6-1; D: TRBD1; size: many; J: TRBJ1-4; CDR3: CASSEDRGGDLFF; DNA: TGTGCCAGCAGTGAAGACAGGGGCGGTGACCTGTTTTTT
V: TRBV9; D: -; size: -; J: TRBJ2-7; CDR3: CASSVEPGSYEQYF; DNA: TGTGCCAGCAGCGTAGAACCCGGGAGCTACGAGCAGTACTTC
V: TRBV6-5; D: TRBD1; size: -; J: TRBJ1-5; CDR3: CASSYTGQGQPQHF; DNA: TGTGCCAGCAGTTACACTGGACAGGGGCAGCCCCAGCATTTT
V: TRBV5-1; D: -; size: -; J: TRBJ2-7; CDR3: CASSLARGSYEQYF; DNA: TGCGCCAGCAGCTTGGCCAGGGGCTCCTACGAGCAGTACTTC
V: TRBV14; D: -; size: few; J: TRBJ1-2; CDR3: CASSQAGFRTGGYGYTF; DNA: TGTGCCAGCAGCCAAGCCGGCTTCCGGACCGGGGGATATGGCTACACCTTC
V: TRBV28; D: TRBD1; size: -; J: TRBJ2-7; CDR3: CASSAWEGQGYEQYF; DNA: TGTGCCAGCAGTGCGTGGGAGGGACAGGGCTACGAGCAGTACTTC
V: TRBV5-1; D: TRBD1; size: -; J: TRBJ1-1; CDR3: CASSLMGQGDTEAFF; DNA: TGCGCCAGCAGCTTGATGGGACAGGGAGACACTGAAGCTTTCTTT
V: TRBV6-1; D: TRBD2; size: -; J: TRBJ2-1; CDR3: CASSDASLAGGSGQFF; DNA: TGTGCCAGCAGTGACGCGAGCTTAGCGGGAGGGAGCGGGCAGTTCTTC
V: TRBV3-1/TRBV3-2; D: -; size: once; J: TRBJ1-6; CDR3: CASSQVAGASSYNSPLHF; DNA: TGTGCCAGCAGCCAAGTCGCAGGGGCGAGCTCCTATAATTCACCCCTCCACTTT
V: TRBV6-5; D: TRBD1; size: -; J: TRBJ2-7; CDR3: CAGRWGTESYEQYF; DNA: TGTGCCGGTCGGTGGGGGACAGAAAGTTACGAGCAGTACTTC
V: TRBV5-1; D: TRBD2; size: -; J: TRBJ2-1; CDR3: CASSNGLALYNEQFF; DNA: TGCGCCAGCAGCAACGGACTAGCGCTATACAATGAGCAGTTCTTC
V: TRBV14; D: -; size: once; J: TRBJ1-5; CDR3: CASSPRGHDQPQHF; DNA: TGTGCCAGCAGCCCGAGAGGGCATGATCAGCCCCAGCATTTT
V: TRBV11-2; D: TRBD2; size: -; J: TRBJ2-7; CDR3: CASSLGLAGIYEQYF; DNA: TGTGCCAGCAGCTTGGGACTAGCGGGAATCTACGAGCAGTACTTC
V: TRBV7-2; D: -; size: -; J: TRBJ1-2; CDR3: CASSSRQNNYGYTF; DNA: TGTGCCAGCAGCTCCAGACAGAATAACTATGGCTACACCTTC
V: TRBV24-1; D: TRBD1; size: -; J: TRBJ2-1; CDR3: CATSDAAHGPGQGKFF; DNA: TGTGCCACCAGTGATGCCGCGCACGGGCCAGGACAGGGAAAGTTCTTC
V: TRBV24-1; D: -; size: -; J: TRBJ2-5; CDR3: CATSDPRTGVETQYF; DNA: TGTGCCACCAGTGACCCAAGGACGGGAGTGGAGACCCAGTACTTC
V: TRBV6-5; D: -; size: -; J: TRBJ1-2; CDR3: CASSYVRGDYGYTF; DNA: TGTGCCAGCAGTTATGTCAGGGGCGACTATGGCTACACCTTC
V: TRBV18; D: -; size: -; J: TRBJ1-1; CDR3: CASSPPWQGNTEAFF; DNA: TGTGCCAGCTCACCACCTTGGCAGGGGAACACTGAAGCTTTCTTT
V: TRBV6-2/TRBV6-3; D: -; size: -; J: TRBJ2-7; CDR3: CASSYAGFDEQYF; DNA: TGTGCCAGCAGTTATGCAGGGTTCGACGAGCAGTACTTC
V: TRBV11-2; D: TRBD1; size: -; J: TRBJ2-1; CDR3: CASSLLGQFDEQFF; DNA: TGTGCCAGCAGCTTACTGGGACAGTTCGATGAGCAGTTCTTC
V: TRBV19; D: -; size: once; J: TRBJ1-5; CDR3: CASREDSSPYQPQHF; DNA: TGTGCCAGTAGAGAAGACAGTAGCCCGTATCAGCCCCAGCATTTT
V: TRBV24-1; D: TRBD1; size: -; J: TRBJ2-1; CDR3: CATSAYRGAEQFF; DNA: TGTGCCACCAGTGCTTACAGGGGAGCTGAGCAGTTCTTC
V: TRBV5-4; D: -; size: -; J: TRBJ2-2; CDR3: CASTPGGSGGIGGELFF; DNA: TGTGCCAGCACCCCCGGGGGTAGCGGAGGAATCGGGGGGGAGCTGTTTTTT
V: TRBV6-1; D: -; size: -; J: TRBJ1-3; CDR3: CASSPLGSSGNTIYF; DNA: TGTGCCAGCAGTCCACTCGGGAGCTCTGGAAACACCATATATTTT
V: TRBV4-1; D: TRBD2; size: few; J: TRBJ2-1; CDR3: CASSLLPLAGESSEQFF; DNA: TGCGCCAGCAGCCTCCTCCCCTTGGCGGGAGAGTCGAGTGAGCAGTTCTTC
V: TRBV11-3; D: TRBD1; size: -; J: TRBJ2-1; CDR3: CASSRRQGRGNEQFF; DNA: TGTGCCAGCAGTCGTCGACAGGGTAGGGGCAATGAGCAGTTCTTC
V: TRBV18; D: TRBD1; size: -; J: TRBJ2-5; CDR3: CASSPQQGAPETQYF; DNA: TGTGCCAGCTCACCCCAACAGGGGGCCCCTGAGACCCAGTACTTC
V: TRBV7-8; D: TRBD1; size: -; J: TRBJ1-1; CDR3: CASSPPPGDRVVLEAFF; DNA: TGTGCCAGCAGCCCACCGCCCGGGGACAGGGTAGTTCTTGAAGCTTTCTTT
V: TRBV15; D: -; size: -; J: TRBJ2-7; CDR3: CATSRVGSSYEQYF; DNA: TGTGCCACCAGCAGAGTTGGGAGCTCCTACGAGCAGTACTTC
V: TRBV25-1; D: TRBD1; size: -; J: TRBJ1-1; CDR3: CASSGYRGPEAFF; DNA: TGTGCCAGCAGTGGCTACAGGGGCCCTGAAGCTTTCTTT
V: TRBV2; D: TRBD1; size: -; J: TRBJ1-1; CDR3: CASSGQGHTEAFF; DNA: TGTGCCAGCAGCGGACAGGGGCACACTGAAGCTTTCTTT
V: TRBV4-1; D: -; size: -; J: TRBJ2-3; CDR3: CASSQDSSRWDTQYF; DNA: TGCGCCAGCAGCCAAGATTCGTCCAGGTGGGATACGCAGTATTTT
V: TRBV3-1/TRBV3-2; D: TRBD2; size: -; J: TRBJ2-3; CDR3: CASSRTRGVSLADTQYF; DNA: TGTGCCAGCAGCCGTACCCGGGGGGTGTCGTTAGCAGATACGCAGTATTTT
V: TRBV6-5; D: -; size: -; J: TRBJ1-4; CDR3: CASSYQGTNEKLFF; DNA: TGTGCCAGCAGTTACCAGGGTACTAATGAAAAACTGTTTTTT
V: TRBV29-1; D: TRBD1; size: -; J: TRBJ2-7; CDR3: CSVSHGTANYEQYF; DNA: TGCAGCGTGAGCCACGGGACAGCGAACTACGAGCAGTACTTC
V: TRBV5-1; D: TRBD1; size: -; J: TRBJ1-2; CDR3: CASSLGAGGGGPDPYTF; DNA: TGCGCCAGCAGCTTGGGGGCAGGGGGCGGAGGGCCCGACCCCTACACCTTC
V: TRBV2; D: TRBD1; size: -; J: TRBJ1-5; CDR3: CASRGDRGGGQPQHF; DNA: TGTGCCAGCAGGGGGGACAGGGGTGGTGGTCAGCCCCAGCATTTT
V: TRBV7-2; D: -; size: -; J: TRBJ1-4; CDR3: CASSLALAGFNEKLFF; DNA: TGTGCCAGCAGCTTAGCCCTGGCAGGGTTTAATGAAAAACTGTTTTTT
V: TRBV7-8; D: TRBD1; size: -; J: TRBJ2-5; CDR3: CASSPRTGDQYF; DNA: TGTGCCAGCAGCCCCCGGACAGGGGATCAGTACTTC
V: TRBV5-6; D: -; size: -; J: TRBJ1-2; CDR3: CASSLREYGYTF; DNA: TGTGCCAGCAGCTTACGGGAGTATGGCTACACCTTC
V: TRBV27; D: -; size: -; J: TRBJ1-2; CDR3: CASRHPDRLYGYTF; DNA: TGTGCCAGCAGGCATCCGGACAGACTCTATGGCTACACCTTC
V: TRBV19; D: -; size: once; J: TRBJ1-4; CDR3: CASSIKGSVTNEKLFF; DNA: TGTGCCAGTAGTATAAAGGGGTCTGTAACTAATGAAAAACTGTTTTTT